A single sample is the source of the 27 T cell receptor beta chains below, sequenced in a study of blood T cell repertoires in COVID-19. TCRdb's copy holds only in-frame clones and misses some; the assay was immunoSEQ multiplex PCR. Of 250,000 to 300,000 clones listed, over 75% were seen once; the top ten hold 9.5% to 13%. Sequenced: peripheral blood. These receptors were taken from a woman aged 65 to 85 with COVID-19, enrolled during active disease.

The V call is TRBV6-4, the J call TRBJ1-6; possibly TRBD1 for D (5 bases). Per germline, CDR1 MRHNA and CDR2 SNTAGT. Trimming removed 6 bases at V and 9 bases at J, with 15 bases between. The CDR3 runs 14 residues. The CDR3 DNA reads TGTGCCAGCAGCCAAGGGGTTTATGGTTCACCCCTCCACTTT. Translation gives CASSQGVYGSPLHF.

V and J are TRBV29-1 and TRBJ1-2; weak D call: TRBD1 (5 bases). The V end was cut by 5 bases, the J end by 3 bases, with 10 bases between. The CDR3 spans 12 residues. Germline V lookup: CDR1 SQVTM, CDR2 ANQGSEA. CDR3 in DNA: TGCAGCGTTATCCGGGGGGACTATGGCTACACCTTC. Amino acids: CSVIRGDYGYTF.

CDR3 loop: CASSLGDSYYNEQFF. In DNA, the CDR3 is TGTGCCAGCAGCTTGGGGGACTCTTACTACAATGAGCAGTTCTTC. The chain carries TRBV7-8 and TRBJ2-1; tentative D call: TRBD2 (6 bases). Germline lookup yields CDR1 SGHVS and CDR2 FQNEAQ. The CDR3 is 15 residues long. Trimming took off 3 bases at V and 3 bases at J, with 12 bases between the two ends.

The chain uses TRBV5-6 and TRBJ2-1; maybe TRBD2 (5 bases). Germline assignment: CDR1 SGHDT and CDR2 YYEEEE. This CDR3 spans 16 amino acids. The V gene lost 7 bases and the J gene lost 4 bases, with 21 bases spanning the gap. Here the CDR3 reads CASCRLRADRYNEQFF. CDR3 sequence (DNA): TGTGCCAGCTGCCGTTTACGAGCGGATCGGTACAATGAGCAGTTCTTC.

CDR3 nucleotides: TGTGCCAGTAGTAGCAGGCCGAGCACAGATACGCAGTATTTT. Protein: CASSSRPSTDTQYF. V and J are TRBV19 and TRBJ2-3; D remains unclear. The CDR3 runs to 14 residues. V was trimmed by 4 bases and J by 0 bases, leaving 8 bases between them. Germline V gene lookup returns CDR1 LNHDA and CDR2 SQIVND (reference sequence).

The chain uses TRBV21-1 and TRBJ1-6; TRBD1 is the table's D call, not checked against the DNA. TRBV21-1 is tagged as a pseudogene. This CDR3 has 22 amino acids. CDR3 DNA sequence: TGTGCCAGCAGCAATGAGTTACCTGACAGGGGCCGACCCTTCTCCTATAATTCACCCCTCCACTTT. It codes for CASSNELPDRGRPFSYNSPLHF.

The chain uses TRBV29-1 and TRBJ2-5, with a tentative D call TRBD2 (5 bases). The CDR3 is 13 residues long. Per germline, CDR1 SQVTM and CDR2 ANQGSEA. Trimming removed 4 bases from V and 2 bases from J, with 11 bases in between. The CDR3 protein is CSVAFGVQETQYF. The CDR3 DNA follows: TGCAGCGTTGCATTCGGGGTTCAAGAGACCCAGTACTTC.

V is TRBV12-5 and J is TRBJ2-3, with 9 bases matching TRBD1. Unmatched junction bases numbered 10, after V lost 6 bases and J lost 3 bases. In germline, CDR1 is LGHNT, CDR2 FRNRAP. The CDR3 totals 16 residues. CDR3: CASGPTGGGWTDTQYF. The CDR3 nucleotides read TGTGCTAGTGGGCCTACAGGGGGCGGGTGGACAGATACGCAGTATTTT.

This chain joins TRBV4-1 and TRBJ1-1, with D possibly TRBD1 on 6 matching bases. Trimming left V 0 bases short and J 4 bases short, with 12 bases between. CDR1 and CDR2 from the germline V gene are MGHRA and YSYEKL. The CDR3 covers 15 residues. The CDR3 bases are TGCGCCAGCAGCCAAGATTGGGGGCTCCGCACTGAAGCTTTCTTT. Translation: CASSQDWGLRTEAFF.

The chain uses TRBV30 and TRBJ2-7, with D perhaps matching TRBD2 (5 bases). Between the trimmed V and J ends, which lost 6 bases and 4 bases, there was a span of 16 bases. CDR1 is GTSNPN and CDR2 is SVGIG in the germline V gene (reference sequence). The CDR3 extends over 13 amino acids. CDR3 in DNA: TGTGCCTGCATTCGGGATGGGCATTACGAGCAGTACTTC. Translated: CACIRDGHYEQYF.

The chain has TRBV18 and TRBJ1-1; perhaps TRBD1 as D (5 bases). Germline CDR1 is KGHSH and CDR2 is LQKENI. With 5 bases removed from V and 4 bases from J, the gap between germline ends came to 11 bases. The CDR3 consists of 13 residues. CDR3 DNA: TGTGCCAGCTCAGATCAGGGACTCACTGAAGCTTTCTTT. The encoded protein is CASSDQGLTEAFF.

The genes are TRBV5-6 and TRBJ2-5; D possibly corresponds to TRBD1 (7 bases). Between the trimmed V and J ends, which lost 4 bases and 3 bases, there was a span of 13 bases. The CDR3 contains 14 residues. Germline V gene data show CDR1 as SGHDT and CDR2 as YYEEEE. Here the CDR3 reads CASSPGGTEETQYF. CDR3 sequence (DNA): TGTGCCAGCAGCCCGGGCGGGACAGAAGAGACCCAGTACTTC.

The V call is TRBV2, the J call TRBJ2-7; TRBD2 might be the D (6 bases). V was cut by 5 bases and J by 4 bases, with 6 bases left in between. The CDR3 runs to 11 residues. In germline, CDR1 is SNHLY, CDR2 FYNNEI. CDR3 residues: CASSREYEQYF. The CDR3 region has the DNA TGTGCCAGCAGTCGGGAGTACGAGCAGTACTTC.

This rearrangement joins TRBV10-3 to TRBJ1-6, with D tentatively TRBD1 (5 bases). The CDR3 runs to 13 residues. Germline CDR1 reads ENHRY; CDR2 reads SYGVKD. V lost 7 bases and J lost 8, with 12 bases in between. The CDR3 protein is CAITGTWDSPLHF. As DNA, the CDR3 is TGTGCCATCACCGGGACTTGGGATTCACCCCTCCACTTT.

V and J are TRBV30 and TRBJ1-3; 7 positions agree with TRBD1. V shed 4 bases, J shed 0 bases, and the junction held 3 bases outside the gene matches. CDR3 length equals 14 residues. Looked up from germline, CDR1 is GTSNPN and CDR2 is SVGIG (reference sequence). The CDR3 DNA is TGTGCCTGGATAGGGACAGCCTCTGGAAACACCATATATTTT. It is translated as CAWIGTASGNTIYF.

This clone was counted a few times. This rearrangement joins TRBV6-5 to TRBJ1-1; 7 nucleotides line up with TRBD1. The V segment lost 11 bases and the J segment 6 bases; nucleotides outside the gene matches: 12. This CDR3 comprises 13 residues. Germline values: CDR1 MNHEY, CDR2 SVGAGI. Here the CDR3 reads CAVQGTAQSEAFF. In DNA form, the CDR3 reads TGTGCCGTACAAGGGACAGCCCAGTCTGAAGCTTTCTTT.

V gene TRBV7-9 combines with J gene TRBJ1-1; tentatively, D is TRBD1 (6 bases). This CDR3 is 15 amino acids long. The germline CDR1 and CDR2 sequences are SEHNR and FQNEAQ (reference sequence). V dropped 5 bases and J dropped 0 bases, with 13 bases sitting between them. The CDR3 DNA sequence: TGTGCCAGCAGCCCAGGACAGCTAGTGAACACTGAAGCTTTCTTT. Protein: CASSPGQLVNTEAFF.

This rearrangement joins TRBV20-1 to TRBJ1-5; TRBD1 is a possible D gene (5 bases). Trimming removed 3 bases at V and 7 bases at J, with 19 bases between. This CDR3 is 15 amino acids long. CDR1 is DFQATT and CDR2 is SNEGSKA in the germline V gene (reference sequence). CDR3 bases: TGCAGTGCTAGTAGGCTGAAAGGGGACTGGCAGCCCCAGCATTTT. This encodes CSASRLKGDWQPQHF.

This clone appeared a few times. The CDR3 reads CASSLGGNLKNIQYF. As DNA, the CDR3 is TGCGCCAGCAGCTTGGGCGGGAACCTTAAAAACATTCAGTACTTC. This chain connects TRBV5-1 to TRBJ2-4; the D gene is possibly TRBD2 (6 bases). Germline CDR1 SGHRS, CDR2 YFSETQ. The V end lost 0 bases, the J end lost 4 bases, and 11 bases lay between the germline ends. CDR3 length: 15 residues.

This chain uses TRBV3-1 (or the pseudogene TRBV3-2) with TRBJ2-7; no clear D. Germline V gives CDR1 LGHDT, CDR2 YNNKEL (reference sequence). Trimming took off 0 bases at V and 4 bases at J, with 4 bases between the two ends. The CDR3 is 12 amino acids. CDR3 region: CASSQELYEQYF. The CDR3 nucleotides are TGTGCCAGCAGCCAAGAGTTATACGAGCAGTACTTC.

The genes are TRBV28 and TRBJ1-2; D is undetermined. CDR1 MDHEN and CDR2 SYDVKM come from the germline V gene. CDR3 length equals 12 residues. Trimming shortened V by 5 bases and J by 1 base, and 5 bases separated the two germline ends. CDR3 DNA sequence: TGTGCCAGCAGTATAAATAACTATGGCTACACCTTC. This encodes CASSINNYGYTF.

The gene calls are TRBV7-2 and TRBJ2-7, with 11 bases identical to TRBD2. The germline V gene encodes CDR1 SGHTA and CDR2 FQGNSA. The V gene end was trimmed by 2 bases and the J gene end by 3 bases; junction bases not matched to a gene: 6. The CDR3 is 16 residues long. In DNA, the CDR3 is TGTGCCAGCAGCTTACAGTCTGGGACTAGCGGCTACGAGCAGTACTTC. Residues: CASSLQSGTSGYEQYF.

The chain employs TRBV6-6 and TRBJ2-3; no firm D call. This CDR3 is 13 amino acids long. V gave up 5 bases and J gave up 0 bases, with 6 bases separating them. In germline, CDR1 is MNHNY, CDR2 SVGAGI (reference sequence). CDR3 residues: CASSKHSTDTQYF. Here the CDR3 DNA reads TGTGCCAGCAGTAAACACAGCACAGATACGCAGTATTTT.

The chain employs TRBV29-1 and TRBJ1-1; D ambiguous. The V end lost 5 bases, the J end lost 8 bases, and 18 bases lay between the germline ends. CDR3 length equals 13 residues. Germline V CDR1 and CDR2: SQVTM, ANQGSEA. In DNA, the CDR3 is TGCAGCGTTTTTCAAGTTGGCCCTCCAGAAGCTTTCTTT. Translating it yields CSVFQVGPPEAFF.

This clone has a handful of counts. The CDR3 DNA reads TGTGCCAGCAGCCAAGAAGTCAGGAACACTGAAGCTTTCTTT. Translation: CASSQEVRNTEAFF. This sequence joins TRBV4-2 and TRBJ1-1, with no clear D. CDR3 length: 14 residues. Per germline, CDR1 LGHNA and CDR2 YNFKEQ. Trimming pared 0 bases from V and 1 base from J, leaving 6 bases between.

This sequence joins TRBV29-1 and TRBJ1-4; 8 bases agree with TRBD1. Germline CDR1 SQVTM, CDR2 ANQGSEA. The junction had 4 bases not matched to a gene; V was cut back by 4 bases and J by 6 bases. This CDR3 spans 13 amino acids. For the CDR3, the DNA is TGCAGCGTTGGAGGACAGGGAGATGAAAAACTGTTTTTT. It is translated as CSVGGQGDEKLFF.

The V gene is TRBV18, the J gene TRBJ1-2, with a tentative D call TRBD1 (5 bases). The germline V gene encodes CDR1 KGHSH and CDR2 LQKENI. The CDR3 runs 15 residues. Trimming pared 2 bases from V and 0 bases from J, leaving 10 bases between. The CDR3 loop reads CASSPGAQANYGYTF. CDR3 DNA sequence: TGTGCCAGCTCACCAGGGGCCCAAGCTAACTATGGCTACACCTTC. The full variable domain, with the rest looked up from reference TRBV18 and TRBJ1-2, is NAGVMQNPRHLVRRRGQEARLRCSPMKGHSHVYWYRQLPEEGLKFMVYLQKENIIDESGMPKERFSAEFPKEGPSILRIQQVVRGDSAAYFCASSPGAQANYGYTFGSGTRLTVV.